The clone carrying this T cell receptor (beta chain) has more than one count but fewer than ten. Its antigen is unidentified. The PCR template was genomic DNA. Multiplex PCR with 30 forward and 13 reverse primers amplified the TCR beta CDR3. One entry per CDR3 protein, called by TCRdb with MiXCR from the multiplex PCR reads. The sample lists 250,000 or so distinct CDR3 sequences, more than 45% occurring once. Standard classification criteria confirmed type 1 or type 2 diabetes in all patients. The data stem from a study of type 1 and type 2 diabetes patients. Across the whole study: CD4+ or CD8+ T cells were positively selected from PBMCs with microbeads.

Broader study findings: Type 2 diabetes repertoires were more diverse than type 1 diabetes repertoires. Some HECs seen only in T1D might also appear in more T2D or control samples.

V gave up 5 bases and J gave up 7 bases; unmatched junction bases: 15. This CDR3 comprises 17 residues. Germline CDR1 reads MDHEN; CDR2 reads SYDVKM. The sequence was obtained from a man between 18 and 29 years old with type 2 diabetes. Input material: peripheral blood mononuclear cells (PBMCs). V and J are TRBV28 and TRBJ1-4; TRBD1 matches 8 bases. CDR3 loop: CASSESPVTGAFEKLFF. In DNA form, the CDR3 reads TGTGCCAGCAGTGAATCTCCCGTGACAGGGGCGTTTGAAAAACTGTTTTTT.